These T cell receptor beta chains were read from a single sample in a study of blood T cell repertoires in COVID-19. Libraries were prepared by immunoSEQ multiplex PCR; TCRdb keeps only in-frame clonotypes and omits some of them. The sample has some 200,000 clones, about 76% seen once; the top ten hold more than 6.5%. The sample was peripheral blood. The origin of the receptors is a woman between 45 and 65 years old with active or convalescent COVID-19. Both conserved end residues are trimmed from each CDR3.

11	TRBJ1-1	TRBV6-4	ASIPDRATEAF
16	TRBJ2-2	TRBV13	ASRPPGLAGFHTGELF
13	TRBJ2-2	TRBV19	ASRGGRVNTGELF
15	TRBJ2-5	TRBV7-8	ASSLRRIGRGVKTQY
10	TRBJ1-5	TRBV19	ASSIDGQPQH
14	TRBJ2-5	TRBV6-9	ASSRGQGAYQETQY
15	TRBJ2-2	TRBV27	ASSSPRTGGLTGELF
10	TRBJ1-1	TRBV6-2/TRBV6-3	ASSYSQGEAF
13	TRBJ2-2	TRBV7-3	ASSRTSGRTGELF
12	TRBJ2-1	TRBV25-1	ASRKAGGPGGQF
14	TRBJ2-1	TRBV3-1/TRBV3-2	ASSQDGTRVCNEQF
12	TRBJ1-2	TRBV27	ASSPRDIGSGYT
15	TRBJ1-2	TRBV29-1	SVEWVTTRVDRGGYT
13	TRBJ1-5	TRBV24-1	ATSDPRQGVQPQH
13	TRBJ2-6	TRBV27	ASSLGTSGANVLT
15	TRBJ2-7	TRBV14	ASSQDRLAGAPYEQY
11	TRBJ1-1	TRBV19	ATHRTANTEAF
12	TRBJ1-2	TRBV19	ASSIGDRPWGYT
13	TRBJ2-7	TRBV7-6	ASSPTGTGDYEQY
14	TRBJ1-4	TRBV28	ASSLEDGVANEKLF
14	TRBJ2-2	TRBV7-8	ASSLGQGGNTGELF
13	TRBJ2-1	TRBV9	ASSVFLTDLSEQF
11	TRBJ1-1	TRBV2	ASSERQTLEAF
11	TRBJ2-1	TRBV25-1	ASSVLGYNEQF
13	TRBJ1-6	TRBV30	AWSVLELLNSPLH
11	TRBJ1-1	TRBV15	ATSRGRGTEAF
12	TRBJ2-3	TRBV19	ASSILAATDTQY